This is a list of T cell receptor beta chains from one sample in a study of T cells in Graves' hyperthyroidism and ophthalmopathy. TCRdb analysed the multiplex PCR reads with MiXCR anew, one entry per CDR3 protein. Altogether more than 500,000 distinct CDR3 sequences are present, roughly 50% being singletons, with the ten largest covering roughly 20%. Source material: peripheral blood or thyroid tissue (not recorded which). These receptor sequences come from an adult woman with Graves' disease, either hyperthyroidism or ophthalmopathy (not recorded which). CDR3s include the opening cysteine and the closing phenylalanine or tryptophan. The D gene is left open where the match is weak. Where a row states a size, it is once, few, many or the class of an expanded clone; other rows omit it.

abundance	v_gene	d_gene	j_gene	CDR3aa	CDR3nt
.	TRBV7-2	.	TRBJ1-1	CASSLSQGNGDRAFF	TGTGCCAGCAGCTTATCGCAGGGGAACGGGGACCGAGCTTTCTTT
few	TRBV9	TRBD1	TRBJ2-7	CASSPWDRVNFYEQYF	TGTGCCAGCTCACCTTGGGACAGAGTAAACTTCTACGAGCAGTACTTC
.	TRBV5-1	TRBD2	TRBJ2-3	CASSWEGAGSGDTQYF	TGCGCCAGCAGCTGGGAAGGAGCGGGAAGTGGCGATACGCAGTATTTT
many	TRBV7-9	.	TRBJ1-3	CASSQTFISGNTIYF	TGTGCCAGCAGCCAGACCTTTATCTCTGGAAACACCATATATTTT
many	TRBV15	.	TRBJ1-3	CATSSEGMTGNTIYF	TGTGCCACCAGCAGCGAGGGTATGACTGGAAACACCATATATTTT
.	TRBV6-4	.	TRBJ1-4	CASSDSSRVGPEKLFF	TGTGCCAGCAGTGACTCGTCTAGGGTTGGGCCCGAAAAACTGTTTTTT
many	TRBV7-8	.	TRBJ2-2	CASSAPTGILLTGELFF	TGTGCCAGCAGCGCGCCCACAGGGATTCTTCTCACCGGGGAGCTGTTTTTT
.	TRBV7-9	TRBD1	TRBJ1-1	CASTPGQGARAFF	TGTGCCAGCACCCCCGGACAGGGGGCGCGAGCTTTCTTT
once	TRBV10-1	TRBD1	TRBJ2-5	CASIRSRPRDRGREETQYF	TGCGCCAGCATACGAAGTCGGCCCCGGGACAGGGGCAGAGAAGAGACCCAGTACTTC
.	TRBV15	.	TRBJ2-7	CATSRDSGFEQYF	TGTGCCACCAGCAGAGATTCGGGCTTCGAGCAGTACTTC
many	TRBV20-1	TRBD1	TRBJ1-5	CSAEGQNFNQPQHF	TGCAGTGCGGAGGGACAGAACTTCAATCAGCCCCAGCATTTT
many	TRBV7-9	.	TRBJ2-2	CASSLVGDSRGELFF	TGTGCCAGCAGCTTAGTAGGGGACTCAAGAGGGGAGCTGTTTTTT
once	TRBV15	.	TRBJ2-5	CATSRQDYSQETQYF	TGTGCCACCAGCAGACAGGACTATTCTCAAGAGACCCAGTACTTC
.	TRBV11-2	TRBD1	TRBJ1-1	CASQAGTGGSMNTEAFF	TGTGCCAGCCAAGCGGGGACAGGGGGGTCGATGAACACTGAAGCTTTCTTT
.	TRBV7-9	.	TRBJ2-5	CASSPQLWETQYF	TGTGCCAGCTCACCTCAGCTTTGGGAGACCCAGTACTTC
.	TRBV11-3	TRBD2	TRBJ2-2	CASSRDYNTGELFF	TGTGCCAGCAGCCGGGACTATAACACCGGGGAGCTGTTTTTT
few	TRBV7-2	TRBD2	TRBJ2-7	CASSLRRLASYEQYF	TGTGCCAGCAGTTTACGTAGACTAGCCTCCTACGAGCAGTACTTC
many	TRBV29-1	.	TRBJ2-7	CSVEGGGQFYEQYF	TGCAGCGTTGAAGGGGGGGGGCAGTTCTACGAGCAGTACTTC
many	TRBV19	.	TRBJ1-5	CASNTGYGNQPQHF	TGTGCCAGTAACACAGGTTATGGCAATCAGCCCCAGCATTTT
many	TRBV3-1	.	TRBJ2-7	CASSQDGPGEQYF	TGTGCCAGCAGCCAAGATGGCCCAGGCGAGCAGTACTTC
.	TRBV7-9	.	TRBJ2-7	CASSLDLVGREQYF	TGTGCCAGCAGCCTGGACTTGGTGGGGAGGGAGCAGTACTTC
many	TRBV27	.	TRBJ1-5	CASSSAFSNQPQHF	TGTGCCAGCAGTTCGGCGTTTAGCAATCAGCCCCAGCATTTT
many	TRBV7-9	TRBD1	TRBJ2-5	CASSPPQGQAFQETQYF	TGTGCCAGCAGCCCACCCCAGGGACAGGCGTTTCAAGAGACCCAGTACTTC
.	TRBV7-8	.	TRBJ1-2	CASSLLTGSHYGYTF	TGTGCCAGCAGCTTACTGACGGGCTCCCACTATGGCTACACCTTC
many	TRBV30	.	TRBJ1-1	CAGEGLNTEAFF	TGTGCCGGCGAAGGACTAAACACTGAAGCTTTCTTT
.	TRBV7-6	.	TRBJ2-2	CASSLLGEYEQYFGELFF	.
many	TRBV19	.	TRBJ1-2	CASSRDTNNYGYTF	TGTGCCAGTAGCCGGGACACCAACAACTATGGCTACACCTTC
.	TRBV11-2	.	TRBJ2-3	CASSLTAGLSLGDTQYF	TGTGCCAGCAGCTTGACGGCAGGGCTATCGTTGGGAGATACGCAGTATTTT
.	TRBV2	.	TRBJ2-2	CASRGALAETGELFF	TGTGCCAGCCGGGGGGCGCTAGCGGAGACCGGGGAGCTGTTTTTT
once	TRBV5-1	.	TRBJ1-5	CASSWGGEEPQHF	TGCGCCAGCAGCTGGGGAGGTGAAGAGCCCCAGCATTTT
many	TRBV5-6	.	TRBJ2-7	CASSFGSSAPGEQYF	TGTGCCAGCAGCTTCGGGTCTAGCGCCCCAGGCGAGCAGTACTTC
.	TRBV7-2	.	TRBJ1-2	CASSLVWRQYGYTF	TGTGCCAGCAGCTTGGTCTGGAGACAATATGGCTACACCTTC
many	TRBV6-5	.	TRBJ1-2	CASSYWGDGYTF	TGTGCCAGCAGTTATTGGGGGGATGGCTACACCTTC
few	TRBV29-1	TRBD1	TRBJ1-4	CSAVTGVREKLFF	TGCAGCGCCGTGACAGGGGTTCGCGAAAAACTGTTTTTT
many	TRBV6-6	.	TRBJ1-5	CASSSRTPEGNQPQHF	TGTGCCAGCAGTTCGCGGACTCCTGAGGGAAATCAGCCCCAGCATTTT
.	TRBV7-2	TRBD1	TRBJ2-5	CASSFGTGHQPQYF	TGTGCCAGCAGCTTTGGGACAGGCCATCAGCCCCAGTACTTC
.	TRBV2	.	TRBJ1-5	CASNRLAGMYEHF	TGTGCCAGCAATCGACTAGCGGGGATGTACGAGCATTTT
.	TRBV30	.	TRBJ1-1	CAWMAGYTEAFF	TGTGCCTGGATGGCGGGGTACACTGAAGCTTTCTTT
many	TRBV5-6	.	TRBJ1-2	CASSLGSYGYTF	TGTGCCAGCAGCCTAGGAAGCTATGGCTACACCTTC
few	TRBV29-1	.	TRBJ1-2	CSVLRANYGYTF	TGCAGCGTCCTACGGGCTAACTATGGCTACACCTTC
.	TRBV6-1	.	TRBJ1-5	CASSEIQGYQPQHF	TGTGCCAGCAGTGAAATACAGGGTTACCAGCCCCAGCATTTT
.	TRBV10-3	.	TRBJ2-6	CAIRDSGGANVLTF	TGTGCCATCAGGGACAGTGGCGGGGCCAACGTCCTGACTTTC
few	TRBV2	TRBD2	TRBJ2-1	CASRREHYNEQFF	TGTGCATCGCGGCGGGAGCACTACAATGAGCAGTTCTTC
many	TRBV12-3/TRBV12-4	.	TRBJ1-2	CASSPTASGGYTF	TGTGCCAGCAGCCCGACAGCTTCAGGGGGCTACACCTTC
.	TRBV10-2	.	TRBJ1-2	CASSGPPDGYTF	TGCGCCAGCAGTGGGCCTCCCGATGGCTACACCTTC
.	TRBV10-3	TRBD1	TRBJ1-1	CAISEGTGSFAEAFF	TGTGCCATCAGTGAAGGGACAGGGAGTTTCGCTGAAGCTTTCTTT